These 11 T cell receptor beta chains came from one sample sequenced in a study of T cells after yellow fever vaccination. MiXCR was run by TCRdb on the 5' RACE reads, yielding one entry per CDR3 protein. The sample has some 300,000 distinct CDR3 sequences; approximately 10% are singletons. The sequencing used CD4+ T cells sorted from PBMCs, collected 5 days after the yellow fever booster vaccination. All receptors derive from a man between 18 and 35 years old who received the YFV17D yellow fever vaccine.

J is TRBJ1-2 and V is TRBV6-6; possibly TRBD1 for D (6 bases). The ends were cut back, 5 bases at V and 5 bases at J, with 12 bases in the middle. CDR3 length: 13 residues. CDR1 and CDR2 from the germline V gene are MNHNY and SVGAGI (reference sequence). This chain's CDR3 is CASSPGTRYGYTF. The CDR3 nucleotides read TGTGCCAGCAGTCCCGGGACACGTTATGGCTACACCTTC.

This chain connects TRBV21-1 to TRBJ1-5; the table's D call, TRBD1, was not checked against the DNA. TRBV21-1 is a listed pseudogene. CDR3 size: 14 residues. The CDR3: CARWTGGGYQPQHF. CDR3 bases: TGTGCCCGCTGGACAGGGGGCGGATATCAGCCCCAGCATTTT.

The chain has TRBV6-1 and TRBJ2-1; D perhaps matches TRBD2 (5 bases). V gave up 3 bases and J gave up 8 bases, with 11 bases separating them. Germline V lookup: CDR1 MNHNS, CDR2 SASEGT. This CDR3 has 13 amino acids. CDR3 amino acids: CASSESEEDEQFF. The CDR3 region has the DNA TGTGCCAGCAGTGAGTCAGAGGAGGATGAGCAGTTCTTC.

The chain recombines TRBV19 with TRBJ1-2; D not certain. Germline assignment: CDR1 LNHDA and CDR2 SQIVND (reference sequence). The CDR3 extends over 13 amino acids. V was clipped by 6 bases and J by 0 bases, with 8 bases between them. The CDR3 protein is CASSPDANYGYTF. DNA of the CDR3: TGTGCCAGTAGCCCGGACGCTAACTATGGCTACACCTTC.

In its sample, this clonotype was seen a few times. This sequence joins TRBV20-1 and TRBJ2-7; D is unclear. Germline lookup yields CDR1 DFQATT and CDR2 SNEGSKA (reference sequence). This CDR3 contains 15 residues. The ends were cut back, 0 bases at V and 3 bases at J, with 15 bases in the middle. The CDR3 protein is CSARDWRESSYEQYF. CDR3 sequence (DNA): TGCAGTGCTAGAGATTGGAGAGAAAGCAGCTACGAGCAGTACTTC.

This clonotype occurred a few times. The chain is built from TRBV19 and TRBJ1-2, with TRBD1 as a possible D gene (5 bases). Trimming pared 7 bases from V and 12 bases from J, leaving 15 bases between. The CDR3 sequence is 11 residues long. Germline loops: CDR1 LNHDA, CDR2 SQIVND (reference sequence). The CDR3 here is CASTNGGSNTF. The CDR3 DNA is TGTGCCAGTACCAACGGGGGGAGCAACACCTTC. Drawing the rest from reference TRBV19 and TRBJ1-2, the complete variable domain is DGGITQSPKYLFRKEGQNVTLSCEQNLNHDAMYWYRQDPGQGLRLIYYSQIVNDFQKGDIAEGYSVSREKKESFPLTVTSAQKNPTAFYLCASTNGGSNTFGSGTRLTVV.

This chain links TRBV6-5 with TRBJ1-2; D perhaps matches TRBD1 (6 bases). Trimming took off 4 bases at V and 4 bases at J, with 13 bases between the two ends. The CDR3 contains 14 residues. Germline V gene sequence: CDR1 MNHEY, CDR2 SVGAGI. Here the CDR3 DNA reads TGTGCCAGCAGTTTCGATGACAGGTCCTATGGCTACACCTTC. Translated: CASSFDDRSYGYTF.

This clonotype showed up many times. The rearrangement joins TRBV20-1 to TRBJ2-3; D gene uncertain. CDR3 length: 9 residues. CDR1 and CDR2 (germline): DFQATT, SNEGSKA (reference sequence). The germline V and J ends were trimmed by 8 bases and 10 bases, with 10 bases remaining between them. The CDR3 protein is CSSGSPQYF. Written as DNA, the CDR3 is TGCAGTTCCGGATCTCCGCAGTATTTT.

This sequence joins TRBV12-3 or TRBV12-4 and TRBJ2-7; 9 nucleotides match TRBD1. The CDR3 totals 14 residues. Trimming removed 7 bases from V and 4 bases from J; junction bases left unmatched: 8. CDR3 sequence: CASKPGQGPYEQYF. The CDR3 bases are TGTGCCAGCAAGCCGGGACAGGGACCTTACGAGCAGTACTTC.

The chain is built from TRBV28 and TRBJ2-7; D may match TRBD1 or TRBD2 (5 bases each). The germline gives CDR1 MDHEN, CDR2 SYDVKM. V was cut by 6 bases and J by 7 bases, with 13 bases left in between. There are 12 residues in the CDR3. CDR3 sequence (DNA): TGTGCCAGCAGCAGGGAGCGTCGTGAGCAGTACGTC. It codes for CASSRERREQYV.

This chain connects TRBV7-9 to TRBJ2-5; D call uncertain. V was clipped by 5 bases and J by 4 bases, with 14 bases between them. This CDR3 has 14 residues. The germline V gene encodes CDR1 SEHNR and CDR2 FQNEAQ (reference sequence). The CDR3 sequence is CASSPSVYLETQYF. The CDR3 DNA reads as TGTGCCAGCAGCCCATCAGTGTATTTAGAGACCCAGTACTTC.